This T cell receptor beta chain was sequenced during a study of T cells in localized non-small cell lung cancer (dated by TCRdb to 2019 to 2021). Notes on the research overall: The study analyzed T cell repertoires of 200 to 250 early-stage NSCLC patients, comparing tumors and uninvolved tumor-adjacent lungs. NSCLC patients had a mean age of approximately 70 years, and 129 were male and about 110 female. The cohort comprised 236 treatment-naïve NSCLC patients with resected, localized lung tumors.

Overall results and qualifications from the work: Because multi-region tumor sequencing was not done, intratumor heterogeneity could not be ruled out. Higher blood T cell density associated with longer overall survival, while higher adjacent-lung clonality associated with shorter survival. Uninvolved tumor-adjacent lung showed the highest T cell clonality, higher than tumor, which suggests more focused antigenic responses in the uninvolved tumor-adjacent lung. A median of 57 of the top 100 tumor clones were detected in paired uninvolved adjacent lung, and 28 of these tumor clones were also found among the top 100 clones of the paired uninvolved adjacent lung. Because the study design was exploratory, TCR variables were selected using unadjusted p-values without false-discovery rate correction.

The immunoSEQ Assay was used to sequence TCR beta CDR3 regions from DNA. The original methods were these. To compute T cell density, TCR beta template counts were normalized to usable DNA, which was estimated by amplifying housekeeping genes. Richness was estimated using the preseqR package, with extrapolation to 400,000 templates for PBMC samples and to 120,000 templates for tissue samples. Clonality was calculated as one minus Pielou's evenness. Differential abundance testing on productive amino-acid clonotypes, with a minimum total count of 5 and an alpha of 0.1, was used to identify tissue-enriched TCRs. The Jaccard Index and the Morisita Overlap Index were used to measure how much the repertoires overlapped between compartments. GLIPH grouped TCR beta CDR3s together with public tetramer-defined viral CDR3s, and a viral motif had to include at least three viral sequences and also show V-gene enrichment. TCRdb mirrors the immuneACCESS table, restricted to in-frame sequences. Some clones are absent from its copies; in checked studies, under half trace to an unresolved V gene, and the reason for the others is unknown. That table supplies the V and J calls and clone size; D and trimming were determined from the DNA. This sample lists tens of thousands of clones; 88% were detected once. Together, the top ten hold 2.7% of the sample.

The germline V gene provides CDR1 MNHNS and CDR2 SASEGT. Trimming removed 7 bases from V and 7 bases from J; the gene matches leave 15 bases unexplained. The CDR3 spans 15 residues, from the cysteine through the phenylalanine. The sequence is cut down to CDR3 DNA, 45 bases in frame from base 1. A remark on this clone: Its antigen is currently not known. No much larger clone exists at a distance of one base, and base qualities are not known.

At diagnosis, peripheral blood, uninvolved tumor-adjacent lung and tumor were collected and were preserved as a mix of fresh-frozen and FFPE material. For TCR repertoire profiling, blood samples were analyzed in the form of peripheral blood mononuclear cells. This chain joins TRBV6-1 to TRBJ1-2; 7 central bases correspond to TRBD1. This receptor was identified in a woman aged 40 to 75 with stage I lung adenocarcinoma. The sequencing here drew on peripheral blood, taken before any cancer treatment. This receptor carries the CDR3 CASKRLDREVGGYTF. The nucleotide sequence is given as TGTGCCAGCAAGAGGCTTGACAGGGAAGTGGGTGGCTACACCTTC.